The 32 T cell receptor beta chains below all came from one sample that was sequenced in a study of human T cells and chemical hapten exposure. Sample time point: pre-sensitization, week 0. Treatment indicated: therapeutic diphenylcyclopropenone sensitization with weekly scalp DPC. TCRdb passed the RACE reads through MiXCR, listing each CDR3 protein once. Found here are more than 250,000 distinct CDR3 sequences, 7.5% to 10% of them singletons; the top ten hold over 2%. The sample consisted of whole blood, taken in connection with sensitization to the hapten diphenylcyclopropenone (DPC). Receptors were obtained from a woman in her thirties or forties with alopecia areata. Some clones in this sample may be carry-over from other donors' samples.

The CDR3 DNA sequence: TGCAGTGCTAGGGTTATGGGACAGAGCACAGATACGCAGTATTTT. It specifies CSARVMGQSTDTQYF. The chain combines TRBV20-1 with TRBJ2-3; 7 bases match TRBD1. The CDR3 has 15 amino acids. Trimming cost V 3 bases and J 0 bases; bases outside gene matches: 6. Germline loops: CDR1 DFQATT, CDR2 SNEGSKA (reference sequence).

Comment on this clonotype: Being one base from a much bigger clone, this may be a read error. This CDR3 is CARSPRREQYF. In DNA form, the CDR3 reads TGTGCCAGAAGCCCACGGAGAGAGCAGTACTTC. The chain combines TRBV6-2 or TRBV6-3 with TRBJ2-7; no definite D call. Trimming removed 9 bases at V and 7 bases at J, with 13 bases between. The CDR3 is 11 residues long. Germline V gene lookup returns CDR1 MNHEY and CDR2 SVGEGT.

With respect to this clonotype: This could be a read error, since a much larger clone is one nucleotide away. The genes are TRBV7-2 and TRBJ2-1, with a weak D call TRBD2 (5 bases). The CDR3 is 15 amino acids. CDR1 SGHTA and CDR2 FQGNSA come from the germline V gene. The CDR3 region has the DNA TGTGCCAGCAGCCTTTCTAGCAACCCCTACAATGGGCAGTTCTTC. This codes for CASSLSSNPYNGQFF. Looking up the rest from reference TRBV7-2 and TRBJ2-1 gives the full variable domain: GAGVSQSPSNKVTEKGKDVELRCDPISGHTALYWYRQSLGQGLEFLIYFQGNSAPDKSGLPSDRFSAERTGGSVSTLTIQRTQQEDSAVYLCASSLSSNPYNGQFFGPGTRLTVL.

This clonotype was counted a few times. This chain links TRBV6-2 or TRBV6-3 with TRBJ1-5; TRBD1 might be the D (6 bases). The CDR3 covers 17 residues. Germline V lookup: CDR1 MNHEY, CDR2 SVGEGT. V shed 8 bases and J shed 0 bases, with 20 bases lying between them. The chain's CDR3 is CASAAGTSVYSNQPQHF. The CDR3 DNA is TGTGCCAGCGCGGCCGGGACATCTGTCTATAGCAATCAGCCCCAGCATTTT.

The gene calls are TRBV25-1 and TRBJ1-4; D not resolved. The germline CDR1 and CDR2 sequences are MGHDK and SYGVNS. V lost 0 bases to trimming and J lost 6 bases, with 5 bases between them. CDR3 size: 13 residues. For the CDR3, the DNA is TGTGCCAGCAGTGAATACATGGATGAAAAACTGTTTTTT. Residues: CASSEYMDEKLFF.

The chain links TRBV29-1 to TRBJ2-7, with 7 bases aligning to TRBD1. CDR1 is SQVTM, CDR2 ANQGSEA, per germline. The CDR3 loop spans 13 amino acids. V trimming: 6 bases; J trimming: 3 bases; junction bases outside the gene matches: 8. The CDR3 is CSVGGQENYEQYF. CDR3 in DNA: TGCAGCGTAGGTGGACAGGAAAACTACGAGCAGTACTTC.

There are a few counts of this clonotype. The gene calls are TRBV11-2 and TRBJ2-1; perhaps TRBD2 as D (5 bases). CDR1 SGHAT and CDR2 FQNNGV come from the germline V gene. This CDR3 has 14 amino acids. The ends were cut back, 2 bases at V and 7 bases at J, with 12 bases in the middle. The CDR3 DNA is TGTGCCAGCAGCTTACAGGACTTTAGAAATGAGCAGTTCTTC. This sequence encodes CASSLQDFRNEQFF. The full variable domain, rest sourced from reference TRBV11-2 and TRBJ2-1, is EAGVAQSPRYKIIEKRQSVAFWCNPISGHATLYWYQQILGQGPKLLIQFQNNGVVDDSQLPKDRFSAERLKGVDSTLKIQPAKLEDSAVYLCASSLQDFRNEQFFGPGTRLTVL.

The rearrangement uses TRBV7-9 and TRBJ1-3; no clear D gene. This CDR3 is 17 amino acids long. Germline CDR1 reads SEHNR; CDR2 reads FQNEAQ (reference sequence). Trimming took 1 base from V and 0 from J, leaving 13 bases between them. The CDR3 nucleotides are TGTGCCAGCAGCTTAGGATCCCCTCTCACCTCTGGAAACACCATATATTTT. It yields the protein CASSLGSPLTSGNTIYF. Based on the CDR3 plus reference TRBV7-9 and TRBJ1-3, the full variable domain is DTGVSQNPRHKITKRGQNVTFRCDPISEHNRLYWYRQTLGQGPEFLTYFQNEAQLEKSRLLSDRFSAERPKGSFSTLEIQRTEQGDSAMYLCASSLGSPLTSGNTIYFGEGSWLTVV.

The chain couples TRBV20-1 to TRBJ1-1; no firm D call. This CDR3 is built from 10 residues. V lost 3 bases to trimming and J lost 3 bases, with 2 bases between them. The germline V gene has CDR1 DFQATT and CDR2 SNEGSKA (reference sequence). CDR3 nucleotides: TGCAGTGCTAGTTACACTGAAGCTTTCTTT. Its protein is CSASYTEAFF.

This clonotype was counted between two and nine times. This chain connects TRBV5-1 to TRBJ1-1; D gene unclear. From germline, CDR1 is SGHRS and CDR2 YFSETQ. V was shortened by 2 bases and J by 3 bases, with 11 bases between the two germline ends. The CDR3 loop spans 14 amino acids. CDR3 loop: CASSLQERDTEAFF. CDR3 sequence (DNA): TGCGCCAGCAGCTTACAAGAGAGGGACACTGAAGCTTTCTTT.

The chain carries TRBV7-2 and TRBJ2-4; no clear D. This CDR3 comprises 17 residues. Germline CDR1 SGHTA, CDR2 FQGNSA. Deletions cut 2 bases from V and 0 bases from J, with 14 bases between. The CDR3 region is CASSLYQAALAKNIQYF. The DNA for the CDR3 is TGTGCCAGCAGCTTATATCAGGCGGCCCTAGCCAAAAACATTCAGTACTTC.

The rearrangement links TRBV12-3 or TRBV12-4 to TRBJ1-3; weak D call: TRBD1 (5 bases). V was pared by 7 bases and J by 0 bases, with 10 bases between. This CDR3 is 14 amino acids long. The CDR3 DNA follows: TGTGCCAGCACCCCGACAGTCTCTGGAAACACCATATATTTT. Protein sequence: CASTPTVSGNTIYF.

V is TRBV12-3 or TRBV12-4 and J is TRBJ2-1; 7 positions match TRBD1. V was pared by 7 bases and J by 5 bases, with 8 bases of the junction left unmatched. This CDR3 contains 14 residues. The CDR3 sequence: CASTLVGGHNEQFF. The CDR3 nucleotides are TGTGCCAGCACCCTTGTAGGGGGCCACAATGAGCAGTTCTTC.

The chain carries TRBV4-3 and TRBJ2-7, with D tentatively TRBD1 (5 bases). This CDR3 is 15 amino acids long. Germline-derived CDR1 and CDR2 are LGHNA and YSLEER. Trimming stripped 0 bases from V and 5 bases from J, with 14 bases between. CDR3 in amino acids: CASSQETGRVHEQYF. CDR3 nucleotide sequence: TGCGCCAGCAGCCAAGAAACAGGCAGGGTACACGAGCAGTACTTC.

This chain joins TRBV6-1 and TRBJ2-5; 9 bases fit TRBD1. Unmatched junction bases numbered 7, after V lost 6 bases and J lost 5 bases. The CDR3 spans 14 residues. Germline CDR1 and CDR2: MNHNS and SASEGT. The CDR3 DNA reads TGTGCCAGCAGCTGGACAGGGGCGCGGGAGACCCAGTACTTC. Translating gives CASSWTGARETQYF.

The V and J genes are TRBV15 and TRBJ2-7, with D unresolved. The CDR3 consists of 12 residues. Germline values: CDR1 LNHNV, CDR2 YYDKDF (reference sequence). V lost 6 bases and J 2 bases, leaving 8 bases between the germline ends. In DNA, the CDR3 is TGTGCCACCAGGGGCGACGCCTACGAGCAGTACTTC. Translating gives CATRGDAYEQYF.

The V gene is TRBV7-9, the J gene TRBJ2-6; D possibly matches TRBD1 or TRBD2 (5 bases each). Germline values: CDR1 SEHNR, CDR2 FQNEAQ (reference sequence). Trimming took 7 bases from V and 2 from J, leaving 18 bases between them. CDR3 length: 17 amino acids. The CDR3 DNA sequence: TGTGCCAGCAACCTTGCCTTTGGGACCCCTGGGGCCAACGTCCTGACTTTC. The encoded protein is CASNLAFGTPGANVLTF.

The V call is TRBV5-1, the J call TRBJ1-1; TRBD1 might be the D (6 bases). The V gene lost 6 bases and the J gene lost 5 bases, with 14 bases spanning the gap. The CDR3 runs to 13 residues. Germline V gene data show CDR1 as SGHRS and CDR2 as YFSETQ. The CDR3 DNA follows: TGCGCCAGCACCCGCCCCGGGACAACTGAAGCTTTCTTT. It translates to CASTRPGTTEAFF.

The sample holds a few counts of this clonotype. V is TRBV20-1 and J is TRBJ2-3; TRBD2 matches at 9 bases. Germline V gene sequence: CDR1 DFQATT, CDR2 SNEGSKA (reference sequence). The trim removed 3 bases at V and 2 bases at J, leaving 9 bases unmatched. The CDR3 runs to 16 residues. The CDR3, as DNA: TGCAGTGCTAGTCCCCTAGCGGGATTGCTCACAGATACGCAGTATTTT. Its protein is CSASPLAGLLTDTQYF.

The rearrangement joins TRBV28 to TRBJ2-3; maybe TRBD2 (6 bases). The CDR3 loop spans 13 amino acids. The V end was cut by 4 bases, the J end by 4 bases, with 9 bases between. Germline V gene sequence: CDR1 MDHEN, CDR2 SYDVKM. The CDR3 is CASSSRLADTQYF. The CDR3 DNA is TGTGCCAGCAGTTCCCGACTAGCAGATACGCAGTATTTT.

This clonotype was seen many times. The rearrangement uses TRBV29-1 and TRBJ2-1; 10 nucleotides align to TRBD1. Germline V CDR1 and CDR2: SQVTM, ANQGSEA. Trimming took 6 bases from V and 0 from J; bases not matched to a gene: 2. This CDR3 is 14 amino acids long. The CDR3 is CSVGDRGSYNEQFF. The CDR3 region has the DNA TGCAGCGTCGGGGACAGGGGCTCCTACAATGAGCAGTTCTTC.

This clonotype has at least ten counts. The CDR3 coding sequence is TGTGCCAGCAGCCGACAGATGAACACTGAAGCTTTCTTT. This codes for CASSRQMNTEAFF. The V and J genes are TRBV5-5 and TRBJ1-1; tentatively, D is TRBD1 (5 bases). Germline lookup yields CDR1 SGHKS and CDR2 YYEKEE (reference sequence). The CDR3 spans 13 residues. Trimming left V 4 bases short and J 0 bases short, with 7 bases between.

The chain uses TRBV28 and TRBJ2-5, with D maybe TRBD1 (5 bases). Trimming cost V 1 base and J 1 base, with 13 bases left between them. The CDR3 is made up of 16 amino acids. CDR1 and CDR2 (germline): MDHEN, SYDVKM. The CDR3 DNA reads as TGTGCCAGCAGTTTATCCCTGGTAGGGGTCCAAGAGACCCAGTACTTC. Encoded protein: CASSLSLVGVQETQYF.

V and J are TRBV5-1 and TRBJ1-2; the match to TRBD1 covers 7 bases. The V segment lost 3 bases and the J segment 3 bases; nucleotides outside the gene matches: 8. The CDR3 spans 15 residues. CDR1 is SGHRS, CDR2 YFSETQ, per germline. The CDR3 reads CASSSQKGGYYGYTF. DNA for the CDR3: TGCGCCAGCAGCTCCCAAAAAGGGGGCTACTATGGCTACACCTTC.

This clonotype occurred a few times. The chain joins TRBV4-3 to TRBJ2-5; 12 positions match TRBD2. Germline V gives CDR1 LGHNA, CDR2 YSLEER. The V and J ends lost 3 bases and 9 bases, in that order; junction bases with no gene match: 11. This CDR3 contains 16 residues. CDR3 sequence reads: CASSHSTSGSPRAQYF. The CDR3 coding sequence is TGCGCCAGCAGCCATTCGACTAGCGGGAGCCCAAGGGCCCAGTACTTC.

The chain links TRBV20-1 to TRBJ2-7; TRBD2 matches at 8 bases. Germline V CDR1 and CDR2: DFQATT, SNEGSKA (reference sequence). V lost 5 bases and J lost 5; bases outside the gene matches: 8. This CDR3 contains 13 residues. The CDR3 loop is CSALAGLANEQYF. The CDR3 DNA is TGCAGTGCTTTAGCGGGGCTGGCTAACGAGCAGTACTTC.

This clonotype was observed a handful of times. The CDR3 DNA reads TGTGCCAGCAGTTTATGGGGGGACAACACTGAAGCTTTCTTT. Its protein is CASSLWGDNTEAFF. V gene TRBV28 combines with J gene TRBJ1-1, with D possibly matching TRBD1 (5 bases). The CDR3 sequence is 14 residues long. Germline CDR1 reads MDHEN; CDR2 reads SYDVKM. The V end was cut by 0 bases, the J end by 2 bases, with 7 bases between.

The CDR3 DNA is TGTGCCAGCAGTTTAACTAGCGGACTAAGCTCCTACAATGAGCAGTTCTTC. Amino acids: CASSLTSGLSSYNEQFF. V is TRBV6-2 or TRBV6-3 and J is TRBJ2-1; TRBD2 matches 8 bases. Germline CDR1 and CDR2: MNHEY and SVGEGT. The V segment lost 4 bases and the J segment 0 bases; nucleotides outside the gene matches: 8. The CDR3 extends over 17 amino acids.

V is TRBV27 and J is TRBJ1-1, with D maybe TRBD1 (6 bases). V lost 4 bases and J lost 1, with 10 bases in between. Per the germline V gene, CDR1 is MNHEY and CDR2 is SMNVEV (reference sequence). The CDR3 spans 14 residues. CDR3 sequence (DNA): TGTGCCAGCAGTTCAGGACAGTCGAACACTGAAGCTTTCTTT. It specifies CASSSGQSNTEAFF.

In this sample, this clonotype turned up many times. V is TRBV29-1 and J is TRBJ1-5, with D unclear. Deletions cut 4 bases from V and 6 bases from J, with 10 bases between. The germline V gene has CDR1 SQVTM and CDR2 ANQGSEA. This CDR3 has 12 amino acids. This CDR3 reads CSVGENSQPQHF. The CDR3 bases are TGCAGCGTTGGAGAGAATTCTCAGCCCCAGCATTTT.

This chain uses TRBV24-1 with TRBJ2-7; 13 positions match TRBD2. Germline values: CDR1 KGHDR, CDR2 SFDVKD. V lost 9 bases, J lost 3 bases, and 13 bases stayed unmatched. The CDR3 length is 17 residues. For the CDR3, the DNA is TGTGCCACCGAGGGACTAGCGGGGACAAAGGGAATCTACGAGCAGTACTTC. Translating it yields CATEGLAGTKGIYEQYF.

This rearrangement joins TRBV25-1 to TRBJ2-5; tentative D call: TRBD1 (5 bases). Trimming removed 0 bases from V and 3 bases from J, with 11 bases in between. This CDR3 is built from 15 residues. From germline, CDR1 is MGHDK and CDR2 SYGVNS. CDR3 loop: CASSEYLPGKETQYF. CDR3 in DNA: TGTGCCAGCAGTGAATATCTCCCAGGGAAAGAGACCCAGTACTTC.